The entry that follows covers one T cell receptor beta chain sequence. The antigen remains unidentified. Healthy donors of bone marrow made up the group. These data belong to a study of cytomegalovirus exposure and HLA in healthy donors. Whole-study findings and limits: Among CMV-associated TCR beta chains, most appeared HLA-restricted in a later analysis. The study assumed roughly uniform donor sequencing depth for presence/absence analyses. Researchers catalogued some 160 TCR beta chains as cytomegalovirus-associated.

Primers: 60 Vbeta forward and 13 Jbeta reverse. Generated by immunoSEQ multiplex PCR, the TCRdb table keeps only in-frame clones and is missing some. Of tens of thousands of clones detected, about four fifths appear once; the ten largest clones hold 6% to 7%. The V end lost 5 bases, the J end lost 6 bases, and 8 bases lay between the germline ends. The CDR3 spans 12 residues. CDR1 and CDR2 (germline): PRHDT, FYEKMQ (reference sequence). V gene TRBV13 combines with J gene TRBJ1-5; D remains unclear. This sequence was found in a young man in good health and CMV-seropositive. Material: PBMCs. CDR3 protein: CASSAGGQPQHF. The CDR3 coding sequence is TGTGCCAGCAGCGCCGGAGGTCAGCCCCAGCATTTT.